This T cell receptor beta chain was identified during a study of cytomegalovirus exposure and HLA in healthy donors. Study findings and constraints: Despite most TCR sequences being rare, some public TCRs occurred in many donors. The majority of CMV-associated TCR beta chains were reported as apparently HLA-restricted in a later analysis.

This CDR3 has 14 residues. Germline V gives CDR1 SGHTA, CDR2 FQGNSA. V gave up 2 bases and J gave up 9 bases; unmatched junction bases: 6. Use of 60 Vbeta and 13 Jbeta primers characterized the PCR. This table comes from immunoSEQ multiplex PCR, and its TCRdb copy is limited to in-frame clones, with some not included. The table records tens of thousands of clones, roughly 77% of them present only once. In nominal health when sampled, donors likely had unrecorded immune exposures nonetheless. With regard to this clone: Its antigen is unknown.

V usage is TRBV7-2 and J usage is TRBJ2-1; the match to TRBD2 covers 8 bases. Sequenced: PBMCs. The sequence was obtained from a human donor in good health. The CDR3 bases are TGTGCCAGCAGCTTACTCGGGGGGGATACTGAGCAGTTCTTC. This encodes CASSLLGGDTEQFF.